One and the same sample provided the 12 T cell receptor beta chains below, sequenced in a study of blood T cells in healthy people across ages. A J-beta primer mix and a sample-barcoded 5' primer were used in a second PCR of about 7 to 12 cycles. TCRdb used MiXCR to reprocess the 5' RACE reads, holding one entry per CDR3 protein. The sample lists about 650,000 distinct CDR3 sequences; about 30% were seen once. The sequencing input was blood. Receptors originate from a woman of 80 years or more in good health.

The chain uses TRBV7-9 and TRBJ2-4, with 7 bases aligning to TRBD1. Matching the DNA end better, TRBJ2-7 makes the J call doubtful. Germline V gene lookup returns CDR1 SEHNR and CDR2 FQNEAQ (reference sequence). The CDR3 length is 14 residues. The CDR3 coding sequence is TGTGCCAGCAGCGCCGGGACAGATTGGCTCGAGCAGTACTTC. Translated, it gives CASSAGTDWLEQYF.

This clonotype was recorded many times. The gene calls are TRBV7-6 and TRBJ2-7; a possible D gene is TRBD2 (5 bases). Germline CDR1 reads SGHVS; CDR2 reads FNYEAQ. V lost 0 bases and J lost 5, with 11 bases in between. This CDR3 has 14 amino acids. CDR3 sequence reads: CASSLAAGSHEQYF. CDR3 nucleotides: TGTGCCAGCAGCTTAGCGGCTGGGAGCCACGAGCAGTACTTC.

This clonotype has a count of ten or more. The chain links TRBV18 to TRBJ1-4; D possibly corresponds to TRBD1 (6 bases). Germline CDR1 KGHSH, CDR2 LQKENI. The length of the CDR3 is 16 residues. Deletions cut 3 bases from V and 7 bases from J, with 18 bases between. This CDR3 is CASSPFDGGLSEKLFF. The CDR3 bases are TGTGCCAGCTCACCTTTTGACGGGGGCCTGAGTGAAAAACTGTTTTTT. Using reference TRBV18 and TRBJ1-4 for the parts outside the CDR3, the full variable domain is NAGVMQNPRHLVRRRGQEARLRCSPMKGHSHVYWYRQLPEEGLKFMVYLQKENIIDESGMPKERFSAEFPKEGPSILRIQQVVRGDSAAYFCASSPFDGGLSEKLFFGSGTQLSVL.

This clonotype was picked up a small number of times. The chain's CDR3 is CASSETGEIRGYTF. CDR3 DNA: TGTGCCAGTTCCGAGACAGGGGAAATTCGGGGCTACACCTTC. This sequence joins TRBV28 and TRBJ1-2; 8 bases fit TRBD1. Germline lookup yields CDR1 MDHEN and CDR2 SYDVKM. V dropped 9 bases and J dropped 8; count of bases not matched to a gene: 14. The CDR3 runs to 14 residues.

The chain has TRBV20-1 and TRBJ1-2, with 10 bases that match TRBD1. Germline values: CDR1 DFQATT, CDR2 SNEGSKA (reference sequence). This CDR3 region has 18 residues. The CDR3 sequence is CSYSGASPPGTGVFGYTF. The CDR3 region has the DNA TGCAGCTATAGTGGTGCTAGCCCCCCCGGGACAGGGGTCTTTGGCTACACCTTC.

Written as DNA, the CDR3 is TGTGCCAGCAGCCAGGGGGACAGACAGCATTTT. Amino acids: CASSQGDRQHF. The J gene is TRBJ1-5, the V gene TRBV3-1, with 7 bases identical to TRBD1. V gave up 3 bases and J gave up 13 bases; unmatched junction bases: 3. Germline V gives CDR1 LGHDT, CDR2 YNNKEL (reference sequence). CDR3 size: 11 residues.

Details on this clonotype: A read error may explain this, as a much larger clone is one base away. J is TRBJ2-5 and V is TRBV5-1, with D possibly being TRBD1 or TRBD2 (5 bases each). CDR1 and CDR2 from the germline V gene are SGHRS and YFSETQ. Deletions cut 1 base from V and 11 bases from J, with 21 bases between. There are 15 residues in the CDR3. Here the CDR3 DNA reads TGCGCCAGCAGCTTGCTTGGGACCGGAGTCAATGAGCAGTACTTC. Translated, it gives CASSLLGTGVNEQYF.

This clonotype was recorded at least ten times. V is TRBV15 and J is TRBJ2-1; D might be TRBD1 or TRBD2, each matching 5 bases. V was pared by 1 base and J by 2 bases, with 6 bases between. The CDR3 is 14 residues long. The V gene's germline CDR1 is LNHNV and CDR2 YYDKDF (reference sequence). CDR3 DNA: TGTGCCACCAGCAGAGTGGGGGCCTACAATGAGCAGTTCTTC. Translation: CATSRVGAYNEQFF.

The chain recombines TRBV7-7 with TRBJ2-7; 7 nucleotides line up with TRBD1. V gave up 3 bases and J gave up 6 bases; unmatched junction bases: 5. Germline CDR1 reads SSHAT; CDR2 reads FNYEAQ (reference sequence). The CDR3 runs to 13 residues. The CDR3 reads CASSLRSGGEQYF. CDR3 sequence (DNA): TGTGCCAGCAGCTTGCGTTCAGGGGGCGAGCAGTACTTC.

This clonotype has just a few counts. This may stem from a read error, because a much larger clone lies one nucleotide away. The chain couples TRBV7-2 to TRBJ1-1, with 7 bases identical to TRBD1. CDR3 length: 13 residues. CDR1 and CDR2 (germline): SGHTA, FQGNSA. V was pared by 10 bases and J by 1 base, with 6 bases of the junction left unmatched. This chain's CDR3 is CANGGQQNTEAFF. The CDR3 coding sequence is TGTGCCAACGGGGGACAGCAGAACACTGAAGCTTTCTTT.

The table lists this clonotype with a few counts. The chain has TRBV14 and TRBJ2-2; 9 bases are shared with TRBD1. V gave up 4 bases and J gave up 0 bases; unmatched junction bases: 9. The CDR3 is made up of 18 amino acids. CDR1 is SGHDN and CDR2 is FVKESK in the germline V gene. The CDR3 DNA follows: TGTGCCAGCAGCCCTAAGTATGGGGACAGGGCGAACACCGGGGAGCTGTTTTTT. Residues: CASSPKYGDRANTGELFF.

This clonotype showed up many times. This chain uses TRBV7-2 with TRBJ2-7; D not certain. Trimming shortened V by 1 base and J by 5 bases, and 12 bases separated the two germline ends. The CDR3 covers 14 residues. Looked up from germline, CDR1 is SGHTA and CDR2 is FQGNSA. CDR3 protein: CASSLDILLHEQYF. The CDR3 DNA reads TGTGCCAGCAGCTTAGACATTTTACTCCACGAGCAGTACTTC. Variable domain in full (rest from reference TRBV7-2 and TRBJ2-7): GAGVSQSPSNKVTEKGKDVELRCDPISGHTALYWYRQSLGQGLEFLIYFQGNSAPDKSGLPSDRFSAERTGGSVSTLTIQRTQQEDSAVYLCASSLDILLHEQYFGPGTRLTVT.